These T cell receptor beta chains were read from a single sample in a study of blood T cell repertoires in COVID-19. Data came from immunoSEQ multiplex PCR; TCRdb stores just in-frame clones and leaves some out. The sample has roughly 260,000 clones, around 90% seen once. The sequencing input was PBMCs or T cells enriched from blood (not recorded which). The receptors derive from a human donor in a cohort exposed to, infected with or recovered from COVID-19 (not recorded which). The donor label of this sample is uncertain. CDR3s include the opening cysteine and the closing phenylalanine or tryptophan. D genes are given only for firm matches. Not all rows give a size; the values are once, few, many and, for expanded clones, a class.

abundance	d_gene	v_gene	j_gene	len	CDR3nt	CDR3aa
.	.	TRBV6-6	TRBJ2-7	15	TGTGCCAGCAGTTCGAGGACGGGGTCGGGCTACGAGCAGTACTTC	CASSSRTGSGYEQYF
.	.	TRBV19	TRBJ1-1	14	TGTGCCACCCAGGCGGGGTCAGGGACCACTGAAGCTTTCTTT	CATQAGSGTTEAFF
.	TRBD1	TRBV29-1	TRBJ2-1	12	TGCAGCGTCCGGGACAGGGTTAGTGAGCAGTTCTTC	CSVRDRVSEQFF
.	TRBD1	TRBV27	TRBJ1-2	14	TGTGCCAGCAGTTCGGACAGGGTGGGCTATGGCTACACCTTC	CASSSDRVGYGYTF
.	.	TRBV5-4	TRBJ1-3	15	TGTGCCAGCAGCTTGGAAGCCCCAGGGATTCACACCATATATTTT	CASSLEAPGIHTIYF
.	TRBD2	TRBV4-1	TRBJ2-3	15	TGCGCCAGCAGCCCGATAGCGGGGGGCACAGATACGCAGTATTTT	CASSPIAGGTDTQYF
.	TRBD1	TRBV28	TRBJ1-2	11	TGTGCCAGCAGTTCACAGGGGGCAGGTACCTTC	CASSSQGAGTF
.	TRBD2	TRBV4-3	TRBJ2-5	16	TGCGCCAGCAGCCAATGGTCTAGCGGGGACGGGGAGACCCAGTACTTC	CASSQWSSGDGETQYF
.	.	TRBV5-1	TRBJ2-3	12	TGCGCCAGCAGCTTGGCGGGGGATACGCAGTATTTT	CASSLAGDTQYF
.	.	TRBV12-5	TRBJ2-6	17	TGTGCTAGTGGTTACGGGGTTCTGGCTTCTGGGGCCAACGTCCTGACTTTC	CASGYGVLASGANVLTF
few	.	TRBV5-7	TRBJ1-4	15	TGTGCCAGCAGCTTGTGGGGGCTGACTAATGAAAAACTGTTTTTT	CASSLWGLTNEKLFF
.	TRBD1	TRBV18	TRBJ2-5	15	TGTGCCAGCTCACCAATTGGGACAGAACAAGAGACCCAGTACTTC	CASSPIGTEQETQYF
few	TRBD1	TRBV6-5	TRBJ2-7	11	TGTGCCAGCACCTTGGGGACAGGGGTGAGCTTC	CASTLGTGVSF
.	.	TRBV5-1	TRBJ1-1	14	TGCGCCAGCAGCCTTCCCGACAGGAACACTGAAGCTTTCTTT	CASSLPDRNTEAFF
.	TRBD1	TRBV12-3/TRBV12-4	TRBJ1-5	13	TGTGCCAGCAAAAGACAGGGGGATCAGCCCCAGCATTTT	CASKRQGDQPQHF
.	.	TRBV15	TRBJ1-5	14	TGTGCCACCTTTCACGAACTGGGCAATCAGCCCCAGCATTTT	CATFHELGNQPQHF
.	.	TRBV6-5	TRBJ1-2	15	TGTGCCAGCAGGGCTTACGGGGGGGCTAACTATGGCTACACCTTC	CASRAYGGANYGYTF
.	.	TRBV24-1	TRBJ2-1	15	TGTGCCACCAGTGATCCACAGGACTCCTACAATGAGCAGTTCTTC	CATSDPQDSYNEQFF
once	.	TRBV20-1	TRBJ2-7	11	TGCAGTGCTAGAGACGTCCACGAGCAGTACTTC	CSARDVHEQYF
.	.	TRBV6-5	TRBJ2-6	15	TGTGCCAGCGGCCTCCGAACCTCTGGGGCCAACGTCCTGACTTTC	CASGLRTSGANVLTF
.	.	TRBV4-1	TRBJ1-5	14	TGCGCCAGCAGCCCCCCTGAGCTGAATCAGCCCCAGCATTTT	CASSPPELNQPQHF
.	.	TRBV30	TRBJ1-2	12	TGTGCCTGGAGTCCTCCGGGGGGGGGCTACACCTTC	CAWSPPGGGYTF
.	.	TRBV5-5	TRBJ1-3	16	TGTGCCAGCAGCCGCATCAGGGGCGACTCTGGAAACACCATATATTTT	CASSRIRGDSGNTIYF
few	.	TRBV27	TRBJ1-3	15	TGTGCCAGCAGTTTTAGGGAGGTGAGTGGAAACACCATATATTTT	CASSFREVSGNTIYF
.	.	TRBV10-1	TRBJ2-3	13	TGCGCCAGCAGTGATCCGAGCGGGGATACGCAGTATTTT	CASSDPSGDTQYF